Shown below are 30 T cell receptor beta chains from a single sample sequenced in a study of T cells in Graves' hyperthyroidism and ophthalmopathy. Amplified TCR beta CDR3 regions derived from RNA transcripts. First-round RT-PCR with HTBI primers amplified the TCR CDR3 region. TCRdb re-derived calls from the multiplex PCR reads in MiXCR, one entry per CDR3 protein. The sample records around 690,000 distinct CDR3 sequences, roughly a sixth being singletons. Specimen: blood. The receptors stem from a man aged 50 to 60 with Graves' hyperthyroidism.

This clonotype showed up many times. The V gene is TRBV28, the J gene TRBJ1-2; D unresolved. The CDR3 runs to 14 residues. Germline values: CDR1 MDHEN, CDR2 SYDVKM. Trimming cost V 3 bases and J 8 bases, with 16 bases left between them. CDR3 region: CASSFSVLVRGYTF. CDR3 in DNA: TGTGCCAGCAGTTTTTCAGTCTTAGTCAGAGGCTACACCTTC.

This chain uses TRBV28 with TRBJ2-2; 7 nucleotides align to TRBD1. Germline V gives CDR1 MDHEN, CDR2 SYDVKM. This CDR3 contains 15 residues. J gave up 1 base and V 6 bases, and 5 bases lay outside the gene matches. The CDR3 sequence is CASRQPGGNTGELFF. DNA of the CDR3: TGTGCCAGCAGACAACCAGGGGGGAACACCGGGGAGCTGTTTTTT.

This clonotype occurred many times. The chain carries TRBV12-3 or TRBV12-4 and TRBJ2-5, with 9 bases aligning to TRBD2. Trimming removed 1 base from V and 5 bases from J; junction bases left unmatched: 2. This CDR3 comprises 14 residues. The CDR3 nucleotides are TGTGCCAGCAGTTTAGTAGCGGGAGTTGAGACCCAGTACTTC. Its protein product is CASSLVAGVETQYF.

This clonotype was seen more than once but under ten times. The rearrangement links TRBV20-1 to TRBJ2-1, with 7 bases fitting TRBD2. V lost 6 bases to trimming and J lost 0 bases; unmatched junction nucleotides: 11. The CDR3 has 16 residues. The V gene's germline CDR1 is DFQATT and CDR2 SNEGSKA (reference sequence). The CDR3 reads CSAPASGASSYNEQFF. Written as DNA, the CDR3 is TGCAGTGCCCCGGCTAGCGGAGCGAGCTCCTACAATGAGCAGTTCTTC.

This clonotype has ten or more counts. This chain links TRBV29-1 with TRBJ2-1; TRBD1 matches 9 bases. There are 14 residues in the CDR3. The V and J ends lost 3 bases and 3 bases, in that order; junction bases with no gene match: 3. Germline V gene data show CDR1 as SQVTM and CDR2 as ANQGSEA. The DNA for the CDR3 is TGCAGCGTTGAGGGGACAGGGATCTACAATGAGCAGTTCTTC. Amino acid sequence: CSVEGTGIYNEQFF.

This sequence joins TRBV28 and TRBJ2-1; D unresolved. The germline V and J ends were trimmed by 3 bases and 4 bases, with 13 bases remaining between them. Germline V gene sequence: CDR1 MDHEN, CDR2 SYDVKM. This CDR3 is built from 15 residues. This CDR3 reads CASSFFVETYNEQFF. In nucleotides, the CDR3 is TGTGCCAGCAGTTTTTTTGTGGAGACGTACAATGAGCAGTTCTTC.

This clonotype was seen a few times. This chain links TRBV9 with TRBJ2-3, with 7 bases fitting TRBD2. V trimming: 0 bases; J trimming: 4 bases; junction bases outside the gene matches: 8. The CDR3 contains 16 residues. Germline lookup yields CDR1 SGDLS and CDR2 YYNGEE. The DNA for the CDR3 is TGTGCCAGCAGCGTAGATAATAGCGGGTGGGCAGATACGCAGTATTTT. This codes for CASSVDNSGWADTQYF.

This clonotype was seen at least ten times. J is TRBJ1-4 and V is TRBV7-8; the D gene is possibly TRBD1 (5 bases). Germline V gene data show CDR1 as SGHVS and CDR2 as FQNEAQ. The V end was cut by 5 bases, the J end by 7 bases, with 14 bases between. The CDR3 length is 14 residues. CDR3: CASSPRRRGEKLFF. CDR3 sequence (DNA): TGTGCCAGCAGCCCTCGTCGGAGGGGTGAAAAACTGTTTTTT.

The table lists this clonotype with many counts. This chain connects TRBV5-1 to TRBJ2-3, with 7 bases aligning to TRBD2. The V gene's germline CDR1 is SGHRS and CDR2 YFSETQ. V trimming: 0 bases; J trimming: 6 bases; junction bases outside the gene matches: 7. CDR3 length equals 15 residues. For the CDR3, the DNA is TGCGCCAGCAGCTTGGAGGCGGGAGCAGGCGATACGCAGTATTTT. Translated, it gives CASSLEAGAGDTQYF. Based on the CDR3 plus reference TRBV5-1 and TRBJ2-3, the full variable domain is KAGVTQTPRYLIKTRGQQVTLSCSPISGHRSVSWYQQTPGQGLQFLFEYFSETQRNKGNFPGRFSGRQFSNSRSEMNVSTLELGDSALYLCASSLEAGAGDTQYFGPGTRLTVL.

In its sample, this clonotype was seen many times. J is TRBJ1-3 and V is TRBV6-1, with 8 bases that match TRBD1. Germline CDR1 and CDR2: MNHNS and SASEGT. The length of the CDR3 is 14 residues. Germline trimming cut 10 bases from V and 4 bases from J; bases unmatched to any gene: 9. Written as DNA, the CDR3 is TGTGCCATCGGGACAGGTCAACGAGGAAACACCATATATTTT. It yields the protein CAIGTGQRGNTIYF.

About this clonotype: A much larger clone differs by one base, so this may be a read error. The J gene is TRBJ1-1, the V gene TRBV3-1; D gene ambiguous. This CDR3 is 14 amino acids long. Germline CDR1 and CDR2: LGHDT and YNNKEL (reference sequence). The CDR3 sequence is CASGQDEGRTEAFF. DNA of the CDR3: TGTGCCAGCGGCCAAGATGAGGGTCGGACTGAAGCTTTCTTT. The full variable domain, completed using reference TRBV3-1 and TRBJ1-1, is DTAVSQTPKYLVTQMGNDKSIKCEQNLGHDTMYWYKQDSKKFLKIMFSYNNKELIINETVPNRFSPKSPDKAHLNLHINSLELGDSAVYFCASGQDEGRTEAFFGQGTRLTVV.

The table lists this clonotype with many counts. The CDR3 DNA reads as TGTGCCAGCAGCTTAGAACATACAGGGGACCATTCCTACGAGCAGTACTTC. Amino acids: CASSLEHTGDHSYEQYF. The J gene is TRBJ2-7, the V gene TRBV11-2, with 7 bases aligning to TRBD1. This CDR3 is 17 amino acids long. J lost 1 base, V lost 0 bases, and 9 bases had no gene match. The germline gives CDR1 SGHAT, CDR2 FQNNGV.

The sample holds many counts of this clonotype. The chain has TRBV7-6 and TRBJ2-1, with 15 bases identical to TRBD2. The CDR3 has 19 amino acids. V lost 5 bases to trimming and J lost 0 bases; unmatched junction nucleotides: 8. From germline, CDR1 is SGHVS and CDR2 FNYEAQ. The CDR3 sequence is CASSPAGTSGRSSYNEQFF. CDR3 bases: TGTGCCAGCAGCCCGGCCGGGACTAGCGGGAGGAGCTCCTACAATGAGCAGTTCTTC.

Many counts were recorded for this clonotype. The chain couples TRBV20-1 to TRBJ1-5; 8 bases match TRBD1. The ends lost 3 bases at V and 4 bases at J; junction bases unmatched: 5. The V gene's germline CDR1 is DFQATT and CDR2 SNEGSKA (reference sequence). The CDR3 runs to 14 residues. The CDR3 here is CSASLTGGNQPQHF. The CDR3 DNA reads as TGCAGTGCTAGCCTCACAGGGGGAAATCAGCCCCAGCATTTT.

At least ten counts were recorded for this clonotype. J is TRBJ1-5 and V is TRBV30, with unresolved D. The CDR3 has 13 amino acids. Trimming took 5 bases from V and 0 from J, leaving 8 bases between them. Germline CDR1 and CDR2: GTSNPN and SVGIG (reference sequence). DNA for the CDR3: TGTGCCTGGGTGACAAATAGCAATCAGCCCCAGCATTTT. Translation: CAWVTNSNQPQHF.

This clonotype was detected ten times or more. The V and J genes are TRBV7-2 and TRBJ2-7, with D possibly TRBD2 on 6 matching bases. CDR3 length: 13 amino acids. V was pared by 6 bases and J by 0 bases, with 9 bases between. Germline V gene lookup returns CDR1 SGHTA and CDR2 FQGNSA. The CDR3 DNA reads as TGTGCCAGCAGTCATAGCGGCTCCTACGAGCAGTACTTC. It translates to CASSHSGSYEQYF.

This chain joins TRBV7-2 and TRBJ1-5; TRBD1 might be the D (5 bases). V was trimmed by 5 bases and J by 2 bases, leaving 16 bases between them. CDR3 size: 16 residues. In germline, CDR1 is SGHTA, CDR2 FQGNSA. This CDR3 reads CASSPLAGGGNQPQHF. CDR3 sequence (DNA): TGTGCCAGCAGCCCGTTGGCTGGGGGTGGCAATCAGCCCCAGCATTTT.

This clonotype was seen many times. The genes are TRBV18 and TRBJ1-1; tentatively, D is TRBD1 (5 bases). The CDR3 is 14 amino acids. The V gene lost 6 bases and the J gene lost 8 bases, with 19 bases spanning the gap. Germline lookup yields CDR1 KGHSH and CDR2 LQKENI. The CDR3 DNA reads TGTGCCAGCTCTAGAAACCGGGACTCCGACGAAGCTTTCTTT. The encoded protein is CASSRNRDSDEAFF.

The chain carries TRBV7-6 and TRBJ2-1; D might be TRBD2 (6 bases). V lost 1 base and J lost 8, with 15 bases in between. CDR3 length equals 15 residues. Germline V lookup: CDR1 SGHVS, CDR2 FNYEAQ. CDR3 DNA sequence: TGTGCCAGCAGCTTAGACTGGAGGGAGTCCCATGAGCAGTTCTTC. Its translation: CASSLDWRESHEQFF.

At least ten counts were recorded for this clonotype. V usage is TRBV6-2 or TRBV6-3 and J usage is TRBJ1-2; D possibly corresponds to TRBD1 (5 bases). CDR1 and CDR2 (germline): MNHEY, SVGEGT. Trimming left V 4 bases short and J 8 bases short, with 14 bases between. The CDR3 length is 13 residues. The CDR3 nucleotides are TGTGCCAGCAGTTCAACAGGTGCGGGCGGCTACACCTTC. This codes for CASSSTGAGGYTF.

This clonotype has just a few counts. This sequence joins TRBV6-5 and TRBJ1-2; D remains unclear. The germline V and J ends were trimmed by 0 bases and 4 bases, with 21 bases remaining between them. The germline V gene encodes CDR1 MNHEY and CDR2 SVGAGI. The CDR3 sequence is 18 residues long. The CDR3 here is CASSYSWTEGRASYGYTF. The CDR3 bases are TGTGCCAGCAGTTACTCATGGACGGAGGGCCGAGCTTCCTATGGCTACACCTTC.

This clonotype was seen repeatedly, ten times or more. The chain uses TRBV12-3 or TRBV12-4 and TRBJ1-1, with 9 bases matching TRBD1. J gave up 4 bases and V 6 bases, and 6 bases lay outside the gene matches. The CDR3 sequence is 14 residues long. CDR3 residues: CASRIQGAGTEAFF. The DNA of the CDR3 is TGTGCCAGCAGAATACAGGGGGCTGGCACTGAAGCTTTCTTT.

This clonotype was counted many times. V usage is TRBV9 and J usage is TRBJ1-1; no clear D. The V and J ends lost 0 bases and 4 bases respectively, with 10 bases between them. In germline, CDR1 is SGDLS, CDR2 YYNGEE. CDR3 length: 14 amino acids. CDR3 residues: CASSVGGGGTEAFF. As DNA, the CDR3 is TGTGCCAGCAGCGTAGGGGGAGGTGGCACTGAAGCTTTCTTT.

Turning to this clonotype: This sequence may be a read error, since a much larger clone differs from it by one base. The chain couples TRBV11-2 to TRBJ2-5; TRBD1 aligns across 8 bases. The CDR3 has 16 residues. The germline V gene encodes CDR1 SGHAT and CDR2 FQNNGV. V shed 6 bases, J shed 2 bases, and the junction held 11 bases outside the gene matches. CDR3 sequence (DNA): TGTGCCAGCAGGCCTAAACAGGGGGAACGACAAGAGACCCAGTACTTC. Translation: CASRPKQGERQETQYF.

The rearrangement links TRBV25-1 to TRBJ2-7; 10 bases match TRBD1. Germline V gene lookup returns CDR1 MGHDK and CDR2 SYGVNS. V lost 4 bases and J lost 0; bases outside the gene matches: 9. This CDR3 region has 17 residues. CDR3 coding DNA: TGTGCCAGCAGTGGCAAAATCCGGGACAGGGGCTCCTACGAGCAGTACTTC. Its protein is CASSGKIRDRGSYEQYF.

This clonotype was seen ten or more times. J is TRBJ2-7 and V is TRBV18; D call uncertain. The V end lost 5 bases, the J end lost 6 bases, and 11 bases lay between the germline ends. Germline CDR1 reads KGHSH; CDR2 reads LQKENI. CDR3 length equals 12 residues. For the CDR3, the DNA is TGTGCCAGCTCAATCTGGGCAGTCGAGCAGTACTTC. This encodes CASSIWAVEQYF.

V is TRBV9 and J is TRBJ2-1, with TRBD2 matching 8 bases. The germline V gene encodes CDR1 SGDLS and CDR2 YYNGEE. This CDR3 contains 16 residues. V trimming: 0 bases; J trimming: 8 bases; junction bases outside the gene matches: 10. This CDR3 reads CASSVDVGRVMDEQFF. CDR3 in DNA: TGTGCCAGCAGCGTAGATGTCGGGAGGGTTATGGATGAGCAGTTCTTC. Based on the CDR3 plus reference TRBV9 and TRBJ2-1, the full variable domain is DSGVTQTPKHLITATGQRVTLRCSPRSGDLSVYWYQQSLDQGLQFLIQYYNGEERAKGNILERFSAQQFPDLHSELNLSSLELGDSALYFCASSVDVGRVMDEQFFGPGTRLTVL.

This clonotype was counted between two and nine times. This chain uses TRBV9 with TRBJ1-5, with TRBD1 identical over 7 bases. With 0 bases clipped from V and 4 bases from J, the junction kept 4 bases outside the gene matches. The CDR3 runs 15 residues. Germline V gene sequence: CDR1 SGDLS, CDR2 YYNGEE. The CDR3 DNA sequence: TGTGCCAGCAGCGTAGAAGGGACAGCTAATCAGCCCCAGCATTTT. Encoded protein: CASSVEGTANQPQHF.

This clonotype was observed many times. This sequence joins TRBV10-3 and TRBJ2-3; D gene uncertain. Germline V CDR1 and CDR2: ENHRY, SYGVKD. The V gene lost 3 bases and the J gene lost 4 bases, with 11 bases spanning the gap. The CDR3 is 14 amino acids. CDR3 protein: CAISEGLVADTQYF. CDR3 DNA sequence: TGTGCCATCAGTGAAGGGCTAGTAGCAGATACGCAGTATTTT.

This clonotype was seen repeatedly, ten times or more. V usage is TRBV11-2 and J usage is TRBJ2-3; tentatively, D is TRBD2 (6 bases). CDR1 is SGHAT, CDR2 FQNNGV, per germline. Deletions cut 4 bases from V and 1 base from J, with 21 bases between. The CDR3 sequence is 18 residues long. For the CDR3, the DNA is TGTGCCAGCAGCTCGCGCGCCGCAACGGGAGATCGCACAGATACGCAGTATTTT. It specifies CASSSRAATGDRTDTQYF.